This record concerns one TCR beta chain sequence. What it binds is not known. Germline assignment: CDR1 SGHTA and CDR2 FQGNSA. J was trimmed by 1 base and V by 4 bases; bases with no gene match: 5. The CDR3 spans 16 residues. The donors were members of the validation cohort, which comprised 120 subjects and was separate from the first cohort of 600 to 800 subjects. This entry belongs to a study of cytomegalovirus exposure and HLA in healthy donors. Study summary: The same platform used for the approximately 700 first-cohort repertoires was also used for the 120 validation repertoires, as a later analysis reported.

The data were produced by immunoSEQ multiplex PCR, yet TCRdb's version contains in-frame clones alone and is incomplete. The sample includes approximately 300,000 clones, around 90% of them seen just once. Broader study findings: First-cohort TCR clusters tended to co-occur in the 130 or so validation repertoires, a later analysis found. Most TCR sequences were uncommon, yet certain public TCRs appeared in many donors.

The chain recombines TRBV7-2 with TRBJ1-2, with 11 bases fitting TRBD1. This receptor was obtained from a woman aged 30 to 39 in good health and CMV-seropositive. The sequenced sample consisted of PBMCs. This CDR3 is CASSSWGQGVNYGYTF. CDR3 coding DNA: TGTGCCAGCAGCTCATGGGGACAGGGGGTTAACTATGGCTACACCTTC.